This T cell receptor (beta chain) was recovered during a study of blood T cells in healthy people across ages. Using a J-beta primer mix together with a sample-barcoded 5' primer, a second PCR was run for roughly 6 to 12 cycles. TCRdb re-called the 5' RACE reads with MiXCR, one entry per CDR3 protein. This table has over 1,200,000 distinct CDR3 sequences, around 59% appearing once. This clonotype was found a few times. Its antigen is not known. General study results and limits: What prevented conclusive comparison of naive and antigen-experienced cells was that PBMCs were unsorted.

Germline-derived CDR1 and CDR2 are MDHEN and SYDVKM. The V and J ends lost 1 base and 2 bases respectively, with 10 bases between them. This CDR3 spans 15 amino acids. The chain employs TRBV28 and TRBJ2-3; maybe TRBD1 (6 bases). Material for sequencing was blood. The origin of this receptor is a young man in good health. CDR3 region: CASSLYRTDTDTQYF. Here the CDR3 DNA reads TGTGCCAGCAGTTTATATCGGACAGACACAGATACGCAGTATTTT.